The 12 T cell receptor beta chains reported below all come from one sample, sequenced in a study of shared clonotypes between healthy human individuals. Assay: immunoSEQ multiplex PCR; the TCRdb copy retains only in-frame clones and omits some. The data contain about 2.3 million clones, approximately 95% of them seen just once; the ten biggest clones take up under 0.45%. The sample taken for sequencing was naive CD4+ T cells from PBMCs. The sample's subset: CD45RA+ positively selected. All receptors come from a man between 18 and 35 years old in good health. Some clones in this sample may be carry-over from other donors' samples.

The V gene is TRBV5-1, the J gene TRBJ2-7, with 11 bases matching TRBD2. CDR1 is SGHRS and CDR2 is YFSETQ in the germline V gene. The V gene end was trimmed by 4 bases and the J gene end by 3 bases; junction bases not matched to a gene: 9. The CDR3 covers 16 residues. This CDR3 reads CASSPDSGRAGYEQYF. Here the CDR3 DNA reads TGCGCCAGCAGCCCGGATAGCGGGAGGGCCGGCTACGAGCAGTACTTC.

This sequence joins TRBV6-1 and TRBJ2-4, with D perhaps TRBD2 (6 bases). Trimming removed 6 bases at V and 7 bases at J, with 16 bases between. The CDR3 contains 14 residues. CDR1 and CDR2 from the germline V gene are MNHNS and SASEGT. In DNA, the CDR3 is TGTGCCAGCAGGGGCCGTGGGGCGGGGAACATTCAGTACTTC. This gives the protein CASRGRGAGNIQYF.

Remarks on this clone: The same CDR3 arises from other DNA sequences in this sample as well. The V and J genes are TRBV2 and TRBJ1-4, with 8 bases identical to TRBD1. CDR3 length: 15 residues. Germline CDR1 and CDR2: SNHLY and FYNNEI. The J segment lost 2 bases and the V segment lost 3 bases, leaving 2 bases of the junction unmatched. The CDR3 loop reads CASSETGATNEKLFF. As DNA, the CDR3 is TGTGCCAGCAGTGAGACAGGGGCGACTAATGAAAAACTGTTTTTT.

The chain recombines TRBV5-4 with TRBJ2-7; D may match TRBD1 or TRBD2 (6 bases each). Trimming took 6 bases from V and 0 from J, leaving 16 bases between them. Germline CDR1 is SGHNT and CDR2 is YYREEE (reference sequence). The CDR3 is 15 amino acids. CDR3 in amino acids: CASTILGGNSYEQYF. As DNA, the CDR3 is TGTGCCAGCACCATTTTAGGGGGGAACTCCTACGAGCAGTACTTC.

This chain joins TRBV5-1 and TRBJ2-5, with 8 bases aligning to TRBD2. Germline V gives CDR1 SGHRS, CDR2 YFSETQ. V dropped 4 bases and J dropped 2; count of bases not matched to a gene: 4. This CDR3 contains 14 residues. CDR3 sequence reads: CASSILAEQETQYF. Here the CDR3 DNA reads TGCGCCAGCAGCATACTAGCGGAACAAGAGACCCAGTACTTC.

V is TRBV4-1 and J is TRBJ1-3; D is unclear. Germline-derived CDR1 and CDR2 are MGHRA and YSYEKL. V was clipped by 2 bases and J by 0 bases, with 8 bases between them. The CDR3 is 15 residues long. The CDR3 reads CASSQLAFSGNTIYF. CDR3 coding DNA: TGCGCCAGCAGCCAACTGGCCTTCTCTGGAAACACCATATATTTT.

The chain employs TRBV2 and TRBJ2-5, with D unresolved. V lost 6 bases and J lost 7, with 9 bases in between. CDR1 and CDR2 from the germline V gene are SNHLY and FYNNEI. CDR3 length equals 11 residues. The DNA for the CDR3 is TGTGCCAGCAGGGTCTCCGGGACCCAGTACTTC. Translated, it gives CASRVSGTQYF.

The chain employs TRBV7-9 and TRBJ2-7, with 12 bases aligning to TRBD2. The CDR3 runs 15 residues. With V trimmed by 5 bases and J by 2 bases, 4 bases remained unmatched. The germline gives CDR1 SEHNR, CDR2 FQNEAQ (reference sequence). The CDR3 nucleotides are TGTGCCAGCAGCCGGACTAGCGGGGCTACCTACGAGCAGTACTTC. It translates to CASSRTSGATYEQYF.

The chain links TRBV4-2 to TRBJ2-1; maybe TRBD2 (5 bases). The V gene's germline CDR1 is LGHNA and CDR2 YNFKEQ. The V end was cut by 0 bases, the J end by 6 bases, with 12 bases between. The length of the CDR3 is 15 residues. CDR3 nucleotide sequence: TGTGCCAGCAGCCAAGAGGAGCTAGCCGGCAATGAGCAGTTCTTC. It specifies CASSQEELAGNEQFF.

This chain uses TRBV18 with TRBJ2-1; 7 nucleotides align to TRBD1. This CDR3 contains 16 residues. V was clipped by 3 bases and J by 2 bases; unmatched bases: 7. CDR1 and CDR2 from the germline V gene are KGHSH and LQKENI. The CDR3 loop reads CASSPAGTAPYNEQFF. The CDR3, as DNA: TGTGCCAGCTCACCGGCCGGGACAGCCCCCTACAATGAGCAGTTCTTC.

J is TRBJ2-5 and V is TRBV5-1; 10 bases map to TRBD2. This CDR3 has 16 residues. V lost 0 bases and J lost 6; bases outside the gene matches: 8. CDR1 is SGHRS, CDR2 YFSETQ, per germline. For the CDR3, the DNA is TGCGCCAGCAGCTTGGAAGCGGGAGGGATGGATAAGACCCAGTACTTC. Translated: CASSLEAGGMDKTQYF.

The chain is built from TRBV15 and TRBJ1-2, with D possibly matching TRBD1 (5 bases). CDR1 and CDR2 from the germline V gene are LNHNV and YYDKDF (reference sequence). Trimming took 6 bases from V and 2 from J, leaving 10 bases between them. The CDR3 is 13 residues long. The CDR3 here is CATRLGANYGYTF. As DNA, the CDR3 is TGTGCCACCAGGTTAGGGGCAAACTATGGCTACACCTTC.